This is a list of T cell receptor beta chains from one sample in a study of T cell responses to AZD1222 COVID-19 vaccine. Assay used: immunoSEQ multiplex PCR; TCRdb lists only in-frame clones, some missing. The sample includes roughly 160,000 clones, over 75% seen only once; the top ten take about 4.3%. This material consisted of peripheral blood, taken 28 days after the second AZD1222 dose. These receptors were taken from an adult who received the AZD1222 COVID-19 vaccine. Both conserved end residues are part of each CDR3. The D gene is left open where the match is weak. Not all rows give a size; the values are once, few, many and, for expanded clones, a class.

TRBV3-1/TRBV3-2	TRBJ1-1	.	.	CASSRSEGPGAFF	TGTGCCAGCAGCCGCTCAGAGGGACCAGGAGCTTTCTTT
TRBV30	TRBJ1-2	.	TRBD1	CAWSVQGPDGYTF	TGTGCCTGGAGTGTACAGGGGCCTGATGGCTACACCTTC
TRBV29-1	TRBJ1-1	.	TRBD1	CSTDRGTEAFF	TGCAGCACGGACAGGGGCACTGAAGCTTTCTTT
TRBV12-3/TRBV12-4	TRBJ1-2	.	.	CASSYLRLGYTF	TGTGCCAGCAGTTATTTGAGGCTTGGCTACACCTTC
TRBV5-4	TRBJ1-2	once	.	CASSSEGNYGYTF	TGTGCCAGCAGCTCCGAGGGAAACTATGGCTACACCTTC
TRBV29-1	TRBJ1-2	.	TRBD1	CSVWTGVGSNYGYTF	TGCAGCGTATGGACAGGGGTGGGGTCAAACTATGGCTACACCTTC
TRBV2	TRBJ1-5	.	.	CASSDRGGNQPQHF	TGTGCCAGCAGTGACAGGGGCGGCAATCAGCCCCAGCATTTT
TRBV12-5	TRBJ1-5	.	TRBD1	CASGQSYRGDQPQHF	TGTGCTAGTGGGCAATCTTACAGGGGGGATCAGCCCCAGCATTTT
TRBV27	TRBJ2-1	.	.	CASSAGQTYNEQFF	TGTGCCAGCAGTGCGGGACAGACTTACAATGAGCAGTTCTTC
TRBV4-1	TRBJ1-1	.	.	CASSQDRGAEAFF	TGCGCCAGCAGCCAAGATAGGGGAGCTGAAGCTTTCTTT
TRBV6-5	TRBJ2-7	.	.	CASSYQSRGTYEQYF	TGTGCCAGCAGTTACCAATCCAGGGGAACCTACGAGCAGTACTTC
TRBV30	TRBJ1-2	.	.	CAWSSRRGYTF	TGTGCCTGGAGTTCACGGCGTGGCTACACCTTC
TRBV11-2	TRBJ2-2	.	.	CASSLSRADGELFF	TGTGCCAGCAGCTTAAGCCGGGCGGACGGGGAGCTGTTTTTT
TRBV6-5	TRBJ1-1	.	.	CASGPNRNTEAFF	TGTGCCAGCGGCCCCAACCGAAACACTGAAGCTTTCTTT
TRBV6-5	TRBJ1-1	.	TRBD1	CASRTGNTEAFF	TGTGCCAGTAGGACAGGGAACACTGAAGCTTTCTTT
TRBV5-5	TRBJ2-7	.	.	CASSLNPTGTPSYEQYF	TGTGCCAGCAGCTTAAACCCTACAGGGACTCCCTCCTACGAGCAGTACTTC
TRBV19	TRBJ2-5	.	TRBD2	CASSTTGLGFQETQYF	TGTGCCAGTAGTACGACGGGACTAGGGTTTCAAGAGACCCAGTACTTC
TRBV4-1	TRBJ2-7	.	.	CASSQVEGLSYEQYF	TGCGCCAGCAGCCAAGTTGAGGGCCTGTCCTACGAGCAGTACTTC
TRBV6-1	TRBJ1-5	.	.	CASSEARGGNQPQHF	TGTGCCAGCAGTGAGGCTAGGGGAGGCAATCAGCCCCAGCATTTT
TRBV7-2	TRBJ1-1	.	.	CASSLIPDLNTEAFF	TGTGCCAGCAGCTTAATCCCAGACCTGAACACTGAAGCTTTCTTT
TRBV6-2/TRBV6-3	TRBJ2-1	.	TRBD2	CASSSPQAGGRHEQFF	TGTGCCAGCAGTTCCCCCCAGGCGGGGGGTCGACATGAGCAGTTCTTC
TRBV11-2	TRBJ1-2	once	.	CASSPGTIGNYGYTF	TGTGCCAGCAGCCCCGGAACCATCGGTAACTATGGCTACACCTTC
TRBV9	TRBJ1-1	once	TRBD1	CVSSAQQGAEAFF	TGTGTCAGCAGCGCACAACAGGGGGCTGAAGCTTTCTTT
TRBV3-1/TRBV3-2	TRBJ1-2	.	.	CASSQDLWAERGYTF	TGTGCCAGCAGCCAAGATCTTTGGGCCGAGCGGGGCTACACCTTC
TRBV10-3	TRBJ2-5	.	.	CAISESRAGKQETQYF	TGTGCCATCAGTGAGTCGAGGGCGGGAAAACAAGAGACCCAGTACTTC
TRBV6-1	TRBJ1-6	.	TRBD1	CASSGGTGIGNSPLHF	TGTGCCAGCAGTGGTGGGACAGGCATAGGGAATTCACCCCTCCACTTT
TRBV5-1	TRBJ1-1	.	TRBD1	CASRTGTNTEAFF	TGCGCCAGCAGGACAGGGACGAACACTGAAGCTTTCTTT
TRBV10-3	TRBJ1-5	few	TRBD1	CAISEEDRGNLPQHF	TGTGCCATCAGTGAGGAGGACAGGGGAAATCTGCCCCAGCATTTT
TRBV5-4	TRBJ2-3	.	TRBD2	CASSIGLAGITDTQYF	TGTGCCAGCAGCATCGGACTAGCGGGGATCACAGATACGCAGTATTTT
TRBV6-5	TRBJ1-2	.	.	CASSSPRRTGPYGYTF	TGTGCCAGCAGTTCCCCCCGACGGACGGGGCCCTATGGCTACACCTTC
TRBV6-5	TRBJ1-2	many	.	CASSGSSYGYTF	TGTGCCAGTTCAGGGTCCTCCTATGGCTACACCTTC
TRBV2	TRBJ2-6	once	.	CASPGSSGANVLTF	TGTGCCAGCCCTGGGAGCTCTGGGGCCAACGTCCTGACTTTC
TRBV3-1/TRBV3-2	TRBJ1-1	.	TRBD1	CASRGTGGAFF	TGTGCCAGCAGGGGGACAGGGGGAGCTTTCTTT